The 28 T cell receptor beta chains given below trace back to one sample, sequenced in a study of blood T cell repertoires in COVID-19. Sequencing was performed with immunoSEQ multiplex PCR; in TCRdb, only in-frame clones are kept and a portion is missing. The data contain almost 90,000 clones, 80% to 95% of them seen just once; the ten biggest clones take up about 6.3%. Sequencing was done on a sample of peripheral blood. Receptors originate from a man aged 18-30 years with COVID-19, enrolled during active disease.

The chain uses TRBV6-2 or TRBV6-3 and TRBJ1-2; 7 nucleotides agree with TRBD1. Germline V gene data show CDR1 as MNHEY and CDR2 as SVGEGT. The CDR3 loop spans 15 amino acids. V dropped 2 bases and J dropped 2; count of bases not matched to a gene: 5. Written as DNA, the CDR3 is TGTGCCAGCAGTTACCGCGGCAGGGGGAACTATGGCTACACCTTC. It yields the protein CASSYRGRGNYGYTF.

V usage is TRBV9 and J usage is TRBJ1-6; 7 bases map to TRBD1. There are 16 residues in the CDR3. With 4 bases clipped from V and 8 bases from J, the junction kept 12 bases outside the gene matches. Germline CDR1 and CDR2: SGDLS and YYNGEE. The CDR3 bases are TGTGCCAGCAGCATCGGGACAGCTCCATATCATTCACCCCTCCACTTT. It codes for CASSIGTAPYHSPLHF.

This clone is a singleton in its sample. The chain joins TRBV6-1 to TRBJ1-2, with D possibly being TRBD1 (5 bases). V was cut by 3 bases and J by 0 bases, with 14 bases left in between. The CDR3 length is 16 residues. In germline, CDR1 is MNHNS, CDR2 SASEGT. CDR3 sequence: CASSEWSAGANYGYTF. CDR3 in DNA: TGTGCCAGCAGTGAGTGGTCCGCGGGGGCTAACTATGGCTACACCTTC.

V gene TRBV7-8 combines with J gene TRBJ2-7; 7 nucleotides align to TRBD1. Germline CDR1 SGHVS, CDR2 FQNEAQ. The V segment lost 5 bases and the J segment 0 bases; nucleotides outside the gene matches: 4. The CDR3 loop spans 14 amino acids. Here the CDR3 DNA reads TGTGCCAGCAGCCAGGGACAGCCCTCCTACGAGCAGTACTTC. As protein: CASSQGQPSYEQYF.

CDR3 nucleotides: TGTGCCATCAGGGACAGGGTAGATGGAAACACCATATATTTT. Its protein product is CAIRDRVDGNTIYF. The genes are TRBV10-3 and TRBJ1-3; TRBD1 matches at 8 bases. V lost 6 bases to trimming and J lost 3 bases; unmatched junction nucleotides: 4. Germline V gene sequence: CDR1 ENHRY, CDR2 SYGVKD. There are 14 residues in the CDR3.

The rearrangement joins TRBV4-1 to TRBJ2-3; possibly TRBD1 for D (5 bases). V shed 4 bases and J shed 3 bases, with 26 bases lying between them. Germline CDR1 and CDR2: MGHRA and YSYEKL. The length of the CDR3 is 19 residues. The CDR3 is CASSRSDRAYAQATDTQYF. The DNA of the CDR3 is TGCGCCAGCAGCCGCTCCGACAGAGCCTACGCACAGGCAACAGATACGCAGTATTTT.

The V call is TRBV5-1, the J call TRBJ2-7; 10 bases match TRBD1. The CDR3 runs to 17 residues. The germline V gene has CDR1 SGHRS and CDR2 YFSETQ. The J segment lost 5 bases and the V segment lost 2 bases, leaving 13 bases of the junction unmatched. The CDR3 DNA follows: TGCGCCAGCAGCTTCCTCCCCCGGGACAGGGGTCCCCACGAGCAGTACTTC. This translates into CASSFLPRDRGPHEQYF.

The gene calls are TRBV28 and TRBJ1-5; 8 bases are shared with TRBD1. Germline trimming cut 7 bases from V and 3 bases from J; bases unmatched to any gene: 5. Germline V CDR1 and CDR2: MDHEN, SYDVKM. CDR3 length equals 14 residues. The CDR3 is CASNPTGVNQPQHF. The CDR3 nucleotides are TGTGCCAGCAACCCGACAGGGGTCAATCAGCCCCAGCATTTT.

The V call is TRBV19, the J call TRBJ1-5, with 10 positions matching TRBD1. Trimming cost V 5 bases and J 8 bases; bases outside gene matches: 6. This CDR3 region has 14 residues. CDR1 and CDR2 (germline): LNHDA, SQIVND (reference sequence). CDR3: CASSFDRGLKPQHF. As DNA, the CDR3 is TGTGCCAGTAGTTTCGACAGGGGGCTTAAGCCCCAGCATTTT.

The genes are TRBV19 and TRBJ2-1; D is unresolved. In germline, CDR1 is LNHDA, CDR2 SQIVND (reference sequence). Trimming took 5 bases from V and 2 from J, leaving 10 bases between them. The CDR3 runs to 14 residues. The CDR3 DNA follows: TGTGCCAGTAGTGCACTATTCCCCTACAATGAGCAGTTCTTC. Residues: CASSALFPYNEQFF.

For the CDR3, the DNA is TGTGCCAGCAGCTTCCCCACACAGGGGCGAAGCTCCTACGAGCAGTACTTC. Translated: CASSFPTQGRSSYEQYF. V usage is TRBV11-2 and J usage is TRBJ2-7; 7 nucleotides line up with TRBD1. Germline V gives CDR1 SGHAT, CDR2 FQNNGV. There are 17 residues in the CDR3. V lost 3 bases, J lost 0 bases, and 11 bases stayed unmatched.

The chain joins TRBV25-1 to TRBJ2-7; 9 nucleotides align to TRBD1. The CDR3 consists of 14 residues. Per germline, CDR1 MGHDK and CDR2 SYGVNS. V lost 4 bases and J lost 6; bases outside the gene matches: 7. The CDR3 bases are TGTGCCAGCAGTGTTCCCGGGACAGGGCGCGAGCAGTACTTC. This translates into CASSVPGTGREQYF.

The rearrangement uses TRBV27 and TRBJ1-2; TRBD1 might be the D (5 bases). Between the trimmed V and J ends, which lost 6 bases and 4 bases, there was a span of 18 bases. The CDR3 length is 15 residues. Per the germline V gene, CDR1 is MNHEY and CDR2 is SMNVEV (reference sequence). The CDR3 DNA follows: TGTGCCAGCAGCGATACAGGAGCTTACCCCTATGGCTACACCTTC. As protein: CASSDTGAYPYGYTF.

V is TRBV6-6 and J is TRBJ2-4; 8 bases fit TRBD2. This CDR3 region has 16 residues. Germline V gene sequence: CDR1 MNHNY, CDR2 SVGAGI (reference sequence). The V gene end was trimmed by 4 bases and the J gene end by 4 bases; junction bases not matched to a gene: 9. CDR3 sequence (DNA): TGTGCCAGCAGTTTACTAGCGGCTGGGGCTAAAAACATTCAGTACTTC. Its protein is CASSLLAAGAKNIQYF.

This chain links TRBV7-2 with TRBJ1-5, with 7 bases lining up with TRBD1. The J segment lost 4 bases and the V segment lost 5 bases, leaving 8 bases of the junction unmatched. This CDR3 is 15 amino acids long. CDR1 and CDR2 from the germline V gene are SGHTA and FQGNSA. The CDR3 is CASSPNRGTNQPQHF. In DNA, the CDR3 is TGTGCCAGCAGCCCGAACAGGGGAACAAATCAGCCCCAGCATTTT.

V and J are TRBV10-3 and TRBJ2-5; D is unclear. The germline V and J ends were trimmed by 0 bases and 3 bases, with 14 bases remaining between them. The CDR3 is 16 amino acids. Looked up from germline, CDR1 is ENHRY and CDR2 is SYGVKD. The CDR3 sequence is CAISESQAGLEETQYF. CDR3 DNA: TGTGCCATCAGTGAGTCTCAGGCAGGTCTCGAAGAGACCCAGTACTTC.

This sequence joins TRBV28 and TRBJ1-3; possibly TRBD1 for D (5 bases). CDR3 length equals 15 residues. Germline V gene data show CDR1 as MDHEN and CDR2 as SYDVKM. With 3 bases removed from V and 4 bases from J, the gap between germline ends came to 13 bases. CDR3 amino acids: CASSFAGTAGNTIYF. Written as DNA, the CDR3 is TGTGCCAGCAGTTTTGCCGGGACTGCCGGAAACACCATATATTTT.

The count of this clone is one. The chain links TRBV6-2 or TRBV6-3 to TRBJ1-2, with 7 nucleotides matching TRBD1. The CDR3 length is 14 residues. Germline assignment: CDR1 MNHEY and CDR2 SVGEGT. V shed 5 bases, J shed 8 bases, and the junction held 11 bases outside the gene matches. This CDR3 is CASSDRAFLGGYTF. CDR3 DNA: TGTGCCAGCAGTGACAGGGCCTTCTTAGGCGGCTACACCTTC.

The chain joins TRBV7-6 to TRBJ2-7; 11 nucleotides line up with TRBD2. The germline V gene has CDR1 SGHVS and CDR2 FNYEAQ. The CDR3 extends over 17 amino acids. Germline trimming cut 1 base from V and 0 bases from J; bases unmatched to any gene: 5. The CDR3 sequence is CASSLGTSGYSSYEQYF. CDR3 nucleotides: TGTGCCAGCAGCTTAGGGACTAGCGGGTACAGCTCCTACGAGCAGTACTTC.

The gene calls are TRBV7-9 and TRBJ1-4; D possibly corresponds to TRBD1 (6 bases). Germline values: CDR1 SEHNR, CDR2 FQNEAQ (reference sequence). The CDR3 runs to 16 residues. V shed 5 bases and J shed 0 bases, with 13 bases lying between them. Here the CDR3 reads CASSRDRISTNEKLFF. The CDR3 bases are TGTGCCAGCAGCCGAGACAGGATATCAACTAATGAAAAACTGTTTTTT.

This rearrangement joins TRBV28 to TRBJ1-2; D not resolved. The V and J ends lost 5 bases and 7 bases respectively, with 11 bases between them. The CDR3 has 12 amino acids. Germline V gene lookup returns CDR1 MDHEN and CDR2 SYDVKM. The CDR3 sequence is CASSRELVGYTF. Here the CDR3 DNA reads TGTGCCAGCAGTCGGGAGTTGGTTGGCTACACCTTC.

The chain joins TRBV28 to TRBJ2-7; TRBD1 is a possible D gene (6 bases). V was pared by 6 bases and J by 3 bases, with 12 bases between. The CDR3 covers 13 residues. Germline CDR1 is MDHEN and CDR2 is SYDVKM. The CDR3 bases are TGTGCCAGCAGGGACAGACCATTCTACGAGCAGTACTTC. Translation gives CASRDRPFYEQYF.

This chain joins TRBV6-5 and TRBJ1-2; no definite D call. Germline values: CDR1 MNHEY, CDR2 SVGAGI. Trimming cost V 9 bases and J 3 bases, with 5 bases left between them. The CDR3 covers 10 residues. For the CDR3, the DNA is TGTGCCAGTGTCGACTATGGCTACACCTTC. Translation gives CASVDYGYTF.

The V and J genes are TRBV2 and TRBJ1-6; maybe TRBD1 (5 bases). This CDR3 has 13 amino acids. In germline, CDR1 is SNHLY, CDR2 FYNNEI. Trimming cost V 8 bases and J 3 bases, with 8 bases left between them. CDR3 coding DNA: TGTGCCAGCGCGGGGGACTATAATTCACCCCTCCACTTT. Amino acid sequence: CASAGDYNSPLHF. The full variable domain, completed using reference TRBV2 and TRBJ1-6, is EPEVTQTPSHQVTQMGQEVILRCVPISNHLYFYWYRQILGQKVEFLVSFYNNEISEKSEIFDDQFSVERPDGSNFTLKIRSTKLEDSAMYFCASAGDYNSPLHFGNGTRLTVT.

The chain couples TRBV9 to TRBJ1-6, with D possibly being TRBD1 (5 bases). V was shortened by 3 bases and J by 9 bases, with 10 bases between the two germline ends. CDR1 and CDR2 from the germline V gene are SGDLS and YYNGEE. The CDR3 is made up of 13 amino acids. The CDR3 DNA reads TGTGCCAGCAGCGAAACAGGTGGTTCACCCCTCCACTTT. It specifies CASSETGGSPLHF.

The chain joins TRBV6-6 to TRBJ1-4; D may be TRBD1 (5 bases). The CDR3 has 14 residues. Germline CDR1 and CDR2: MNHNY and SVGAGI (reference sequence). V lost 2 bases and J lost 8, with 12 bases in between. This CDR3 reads CASSYVTGREKLFF. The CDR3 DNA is TGTGCCAGCAGTTACGTTACAGGTCGGGAAAAACTGTTTTTT.

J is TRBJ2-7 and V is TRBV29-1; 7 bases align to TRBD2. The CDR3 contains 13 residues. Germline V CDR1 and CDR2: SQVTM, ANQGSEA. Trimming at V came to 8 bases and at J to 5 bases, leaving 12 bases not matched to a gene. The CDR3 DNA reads TGCAGCTCCCGGGTAGCGGGTAGCAACGAGCAGTACTTC. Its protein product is CSSRVAGSNEQYF.

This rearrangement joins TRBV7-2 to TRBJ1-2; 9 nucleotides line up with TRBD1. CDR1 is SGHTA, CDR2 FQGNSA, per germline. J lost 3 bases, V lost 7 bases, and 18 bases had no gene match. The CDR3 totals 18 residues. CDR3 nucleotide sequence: TGTGCCAGCACCTCAGGCCGACTGGGACAGGGCCTCTACTATGGCTACACCTTC. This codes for CASTSGRLGQGLYYGYTF.